Following are 2 T cell receptor beta chains from one sample sequenced in a study of blood T cell repertoires in COVID-19. Profiling relied on immunoSEQ multiplex PCR, and the TCRdb table lists in-frame clones only, not all of them. The sample holds thousands of clones, 93% seen once. Source material: peripheral blood. These receptors were collected from a human donor in a cohort sampled during active COVID-19.

This chain uses TRBV4-2 with TRBJ2-3; TRBD1 matches 9 bases. Germline V gene lookup returns CDR1 LGHNA and CDR2 YNFKEQ. V shed 1 base, J shed 0 bases, and the junction held 2 bases outside the gene matches. This CDR3 is 16 amino acids long. The CDR3 loop reads CASSQGDRASTDTQYF. The CDR3 DNA follows: TGTGCCAGCAGCCAAGGGGACAGGGCTAGCACAGATACGCAGTATTTT.

The chain links TRBV27 to TRBJ1-6, with 8 bases matching TRBD1. J was trimmed by 5 bases and V by 5 bases; bases with no gene match: 11. CDR1 and CDR2 from the germline V gene are MNHEY and SMNVEV (reference sequence). CDR3 length: 17 residues. CDR3 region: CASSPDRAPLDNSPLHF. DNA for the CDR3: TGTGCCAGCAGTCCGGACAGGGCACCCCTAGATAATTCACCCCTCCACTTT.